The 29 T cell receptor beta chains below come from one sample, sequenced in a study of blood T cells in healthy people across ages. A J-beta primer mix and a sample-barcoded 5' primer were used in a second PCR of about 6 to 12 cycles. Each CDR3 protein gets one entry after TCRdb re-called the 5' RACE reads with MiXCR. The sample gives over 1.5 million distinct CDR3 sequences, roughly 50% of which show up once; over 2% is in the top ten. Sequencing was carried out using blood. These receptor sequences come from a woman in her 40s in good health.

The rearrangement links TRBV27 to TRBJ2-5; 7 bases line up with TRBD2. Per germline, CDR1 MNHEY and CDR2 SMNVEV (reference sequence). CDR3 length equals 15 residues. Trimming removed 6 bases from V and 5 bases from J; junction bases left unmatched: 12. Written as DNA, the CDR3 is TGTGCCAGCAGGAAAGAGGGGAGGGGAGGGGAGACCCAGTACTTC. Protein sequence: CASRKEGRGGETQYF.

The chain combines TRBV5-1 with TRBJ2-1, with TRBD2 identical over 8 bases. The CDR3 runs 15 residues. J lost 10 bases, V lost 4 bases, and 13 bases had no gene match. Per germline, CDR1 SGHRS and CDR2 YFSETQ. CDR3 loop: CASSAGLGRPSEQFF. The CDR3 DNA follows: TGCGCCAGCAGCGCGGGACTAGGTAGACCCTCCGAGCAGTTCTTC. Variable domain in full (rest from reference TRBV5-1 and TRBJ2-1): KAGVTQTPRYLIKTRGQQVTLSCSPISGHRSVSWYQQTPGQGLQFLFEYFSETQRNKGNFPGRFSGRQFSNSRSEMNVSTLELGDSALYLCASSAGLGRPSEQFFGPGTRLTVL.

CDR3 bases: TGTGCCAGCAGGCGAACAGGGGTGGACAATGAGCAGTATTTT. It specifies CASRRTGVDNEQYF. The chain uses TRBV2 and TRBJ2-3; 7 bases match TRBD1. Germline V gene sequence: CDR1 SNHLY, CDR2 FYNNEI. V lost 6 bases and J lost 11; bases outside the gene matches: 14. This CDR3 region has 14 residues.

The chain joins TRBV7-6 to TRBJ2-3; TRBD1 agrees at 10 bases. CDR3 length: 17 amino acids. The V gene end was trimmed by 3 bases and the J gene end by 2 bases; junction bases not matched to a gene: 8. Germline CDR1 and CDR2: SGHVS and FNYEAQ. The CDR3 nucleotides read TGTGCCAGCAGCTTCCTCGTGACAGGGGGCGACACAGATACGCAGTATTTT. This translates into CASSFLVTGGDTDTQYF. Full variable domain (outside the CDR3, taken from reference TRBV7-6 and TRBJ2-3): GAGVSQSPRYKVTKRGQDVALRCDPISGHVSLYWYRQALGQGPEFLTYFNYEAQQDKSGLPNDRFSAERPEGSISTLTIQRTEQRDSAMYRCASSFLVTGGDTDTQYFGPGTRLTVL.

This clonotype has a handful of counts. The chain carries TRBV20-1 and TRBJ2-3; D is tentatively TRBD1 or TRBD2 (5 bases each). Germline CDR1 is DFQATT and CDR2 is SNEGSKA (reference sequence). The CDR3 consists of 13 residues. Between the trimmed V and J ends, which lost 7 bases and 2 bases, there was a span of 13 bases. CDR3 residues: CSERDAYTDTQYF. In nucleotides, the CDR3 is TGCAGTGAAAGGGACGCGTACACAGATACGCAGTATTTT.

This clonotype was observed a few times. The chain is built from TRBV5-1 and TRBJ2-5; 10 nucleotides match TRBD2. The trim removed 2 bases at V and 3 bases at J, leaving 7 bases unmatched. CDR1 and CDR2 (germline): SGHRS, YFSETQ. This CDR3 has 16 amino acids. CDR3 nucleotides: TGCGCCAGCAGCTTTCCCCGGACTAGCGGAAAAGAGACCCAGTACTTC. Encoded protein: CASSFPRTSGKETQYF.

This clonotype was picked up a small number of times. The chain couples TRBV11-2 to TRBJ1-4; weak D call: TRBD1 (6 bases). The CDR3 spans 15 residues. CDR1 SGHAT and CDR2 FQNNGV come from the germline V gene. V was shortened by 2 bases and J by 5 bases, with 12 bases between the two germline ends. This CDR3 reads CASSLTGSPNEKLFF. The CDR3 DNA follows: TGTGCCAGCAGCTTAACAGGGTCGCCGAATGAAAAACTGTTTTTT.

CDR3 sequence: CSARARTRNQPQHF. The DNA for the CDR3 is TGCAGTGCTAGAGCCAGGACGAGGAATCAGCCCCAGCATTTT. The J gene is TRBJ1-5, the V gene TRBV20-1, with unresolved D. Trimming left V 1 base short and J 4 bases short, with 11 bases between. This CDR3 contains 14 residues. CDR1 and CDR2 from the germline V gene are DFQATT and SNEGSKA (reference sequence).

The J gene is TRBJ2-4, the V gene TRBV28; D is possibly TRBD2 (6 bases). From germline, CDR1 is MDHEN and CDR2 SYDVKM. The CDR3 length is 14 residues. V dropped 3 bases and J dropped 10 bases, with 16 bases sitting between them. The CDR3, as DNA: TGTGCCAGCAGTTTCGGGGGTTACGGAAGAATTCAGTACTTC. This gives the protein CASSFGGYGRIQYF. Variable domain in full (rest from reference TRBV28 and TRBJ2-4): DVKVTQSSRYLVKRTGEKVFLECVQDMDHENMFWYRQDPGLGLRLIYFSYDVKMKEKGDIPEGYSVSREKKERFSLILESASTNQTSMYLCASSFGGYGRIQYFGAGTRLSVL.

The chain employs TRBV12-3 or TRBV12-4 and TRBJ2-3, with 11 bases identical to TRBD1. This CDR3 is 16 amino acids long. With V trimmed by 2 bases and J by 4 bases, 5 bases remained unmatched. CDR3 protein: CASSLSGTGGADTQYF. The DNA of the CDR3 is TGTGCCAGCAGTTTAAGCGGGACAGGGGGAGCAGATACGCAGTATTTT.

The chain joins TRBV7-9 to TRBJ2-6; no clear D gene. The V end was cut by 1 base, the J end by 1 base, with 14 bases between. Germline V gene sequence: CDR1 SEHNR, CDR2 FQNEAQ (reference sequence). CDR3 length: 18 amino acids. The CDR3 is CASSLVWGLQSGANVLTF. DNA of the CDR3: TGTGCCAGCAGCTTAGTTTGGGGATTACAGTCTGGGGCCAACGTCCTGACTTTC.

This clonotype was detected once. This chain links TRBV21-1 with TRBJ2-4. TRBV21-1 is a known pseudogene. CDR3 length equals 15 residues. CDR3 in DNA: TGTGCCAGCAGCAAATCGGATAGTGAGAAAAACATTCAGTACTTC. Protein sequence: CASSKSDSEKNIQYF.

The chain has TRBV12-3 or TRBV12-4 and TRBJ2-1, with 7 bases identical to TRBD2. Unmatched junction bases numbered 7, after V lost 7 bases and J lost 7 bases. The CDR3 extends over 13 amino acids. The CDR3 coding sequence is TGTGCCAGCAATCTGGGACTAACTAATGAGCAGTTCTTC. Translation gives CASNLGLTNEQFF.

The chain has TRBV5-1 and TRBJ2-3; possible D gene TRBD2, 6 bases. The CDR3 has 15 residues. V lost 0 bases and J 4 bases, leaving 12 bases between the germline ends. Germline V gene sequence: CDR1 SGHRS, CDR2 YFSETQ. CDR3 DNA sequence: TGCGCCAGCAGCTTGGCCCGGGGAGGCCCAGATACGCAGTATTTT. Protein sequence: CASSLARGGPDTQYF. The entire variable domain, with the rest obtained from reference TRBV5-1 and TRBJ2-3, is as follows: KAGVTQTPRYLIKTRGQQVTLSCSPISGHRSVSWYQQTPGQGLQFLFEYFSETQRNKGNFPGRFSGRQFSNSRSEMNVSTLELGDSALYLCASSLARGGPDTQYFGPGTRLTVL.

The CDR3 here is CASSRLPTGDGEQYF. The CDR3 region has the DNA TGCGCCAGCAGCCGCCTTCCGACAGGGGATGGCGAGCAGTACTTC. This chain links TRBV4-3 with TRBJ2-7; TRBD1 matches at 8 bases. The germline V gene encodes CDR1 LGHNA and CDR2 YSLEER. Trimming took 4 bases from V and 6 from J; bases not matched to a gene: 11. The CDR3 spans 15 residues.

The chain employs TRBV4-1 and TRBJ1-1, with 8 bases that match TRBD1. The V segment lost 3 bases and the J segment 4 bases; nucleotides outside the gene matches: 10. This CDR3 is built from 16 residues. Germline CDR1 is MGHRA and CDR2 is YSYEKL. The CDR3 here is CASSQVTGEGRTEAFF. As DNA, the CDR3 is TGCGCCAGCAGCCAGGTGACAGGGGAGGGTCGCACTGAAGCTTTCTTT.

This chain uses TRBV7-2 with TRBJ1-4; D call uncertain. V was shortened by 7 bases and J by 1 base, with 16 bases between the two germline ends. The germline V gene encodes CDR1 SGHTA and CDR2 FQGNSA. There are 16 residues in the CDR3. The CDR3 bases are TGTGCCAGCAATACAGACGCGGCCCTAACTAATGAAAAACTGTTTTTT. Its translation is CASNTDAALTNEKLFF. The entire variable domain, with the rest obtained from reference TRBV7-2 and TRBJ1-4, is as follows: GAGVSQSPSNKVTEKGKDVELRCDPISGHTALYWYRQSLGQGLEFLIYFQGNSAPDKSGLPSDRFSAERTGGSVSTLTIQRTQQEDSAVYLCASNTDAALTNEKLFFGSGTQLSVL.

Many counts were recorded for this clonotype. The chain combines TRBV29-1 with TRBJ2-7; 8 bases fit TRBD1. Per germline, CDR1 SQVTM and CDR2 ANQGSEA. CDR3 length equals 14 residues. After removal of 2 bases from V and 4 bases from J, the junction contained 7 bases not matched to a gene. The CDR3 DNA reads TGCAGCGTTGAAATACAGGGGGTAATGTACGAGCAGTACTTC. It is translated as CSVEIQGVMYEQYF.

This clonotype has a handful of counts. The chain has TRBV6-4 and TRBJ2-2; possibly TRBD2 for D (5 bases). The V gene's germline CDR1 is MRHNA and CDR2 SNTAGT. V dropped 5 bases and J dropped 2 bases, with 9 bases sitting between them. The CDR3 contains 14 residues. The CDR3 is CASSRLPNTGELFF. In DNA, the CDR3 is TGTGCCAGCAGTCGACTACCTAACACCGGGGAGCTGTTTTTT.

This clonotype has more than one count but fewer than ten. This chain links TRBV12-3 or TRBV12-4 with TRBJ1-1; TRBD1 might be the D (6 bases). Trimming shortened V by 6 bases and J by 11 bases, and 19 bases separated the two germline ends. The CDR3 sequence is 13 residues long. The CDR3 sequence: CASSGHTGCGAFF. The CDR3 DNA follows: TGTGCCAGCAGCGGCCATACAGGGTGTGGGGCTTTCTTT.

This clonotype was seen just once. This chain links TRBV6-6 with TRBJ2-3; TRBD2 matches 15 bases. V gave up 4 bases and J gave up 2 bases; unmatched junction bases: 4. The CDR3 is 17 residues long. Germline assignment: CDR1 MNHNY and CDR2 SVGAGI (reference sequence). CDR3 coding DNA: TGTGCCAGCAGTTGGGGACTAGCGGGGGGTTCCACAGATACGCAGTATTTT. Encoded protein: CASSWGLAGGSTDTQYF.

The V call is TRBV12-3 or TRBV12-4, the J call TRBJ2-7, with D perhaps matching TRBD1 (5 bases). This CDR3 has 15 residues. Trimming removed 3 bases from V and 6 bases from J, with 18 bases in between. The CDR3 sequence: CASSFGQGGLCEQYF. Written as DNA, the CDR3 is TGTGCCAGCAGTTTTGGGCAGGGCGGTCTTTGCGAGCAGTACTTC.

A few counts support this clonotype. This sequence joins TRBV20-1 and TRBJ2-7; 10 positions agree with TRBD2. The CDR3 loop spans 13 amino acids. V trimming: 6 bases; J trimming: 2 bases; junction bases outside the gene matches: 4. Germline CDR1 and CDR2: DFQATT and SNEGSKA (reference sequence). The CDR3 sequence: CSAQAGGPYEQYF. DNA of the CDR3: TGCAGTGCGCAAGCGGGGGGGCCCTACGAGCAGTACTTC.

This clonotype came up a few times. The chain uses TRBV4-2 and TRBJ2-7; D is perhaps TRBD2 (6 bases). With the DNA end fitting TRBJ2-5 better, the J assignment may be wrong. Germline assignment: CDR1 LGHNA and CDR2 YNFKEQ. The CDR3 covers 14 residues. The CDR3, as DNA: TGTGCCAGCAGCCACCCTGGGGGGAAGGAGACCCAGTACTTC. It is translated as CASSHPGGKETQYF.

This clonotype has only a few counts. This rearrangement joins TRBV9 to TRBJ2-1, with 7 bases that match TRBD1. Trimming cost V 4 bases and J 4 bases; bases outside gene matches: 5. This CDR3 is built from 14 residues. Germline lookup yields CDR1 SGDLS and CDR2 YYNGEE. In DNA, the CDR3 is TGTGCCAGCAGCTTTTGGGGACAGTACAATGAGCAGTTCTTC. It specifies CASSFWGQYNEQFF.

The rearrangement links TRBV7-9 to TRBJ2-1, with 16 positions matching TRBD2. From germline, CDR1 is SEHNR and CDR2 FQNEAQ (reference sequence). The CDR3 length is 17 residues. Trimming at V came to 6 bases and at J to 6 bases, leaving 8 bases not matched to a gene. DNA for the CDR3: TGTGCCAGCAGAAAGGGACTAGCGGGGGGGCAAGGCAATGAGCAGTTCTTC. It is translated as CASRKGLAGGQGNEQFF.

The chain carries TRBV12-3 or TRBV12-4 and TRBJ1-1, with a weak D call TRBD1 (5 bases). V gave up 3 bases and J gave up 1 base, with 21 bases separating them. CDR3 length: 18 amino acids. This chain's CDR3 is CASSFLPPSPQANTEAFF. The DNA for the CDR3 is TGTGCCAGCAGTTTTCTACCGCCGAGCCCACAGGCGAACACTGAAGCTTTCTTT.

The CDR3 DNA sequence: TGTGCCAGTCGTGCGTCCGGGGTGGGCGACAAAAACATTCAGTACTTC. Translating gives CASRASGVGDKNIQYF. V and J are TRBV28 and TRBJ2-4; TRBD2 is a possible D gene (5 bases). Trimming took 9 bases from V and 3 from J, leaving 21 bases between them. Germline CDR1 reads MDHEN; CDR2 reads SYDVKM. The CDR3 covers 16 residues. Full variable domain (missing parts from reference TRBV28 and TRBJ2-4): DVKVTQSSRYLVKRTGEKVFLECVQDMDHENMFWYRQDPGLGLRLIYFSYDVKMKEKGDIPEGYSVSREKKERFSLILESASTNQTSMYLCASRASGVGDKNIQYFGAGTRLSVL.

The V and J genes are TRBV3-1 and TRBJ2-5; no reliable D call. Trimming cost V 0 bases and J 8 bases, with 4 bases left between them. In germline, CDR1 is LGHDT, CDR2 YNNKEL (reference sequence). There are 11 residues in the CDR3. The CDR3 loop reads CASSQDATQYF. In DNA form, the CDR3 reads TGTGCCAGCAGCCAAGACGCCACCCAGTACTTC.